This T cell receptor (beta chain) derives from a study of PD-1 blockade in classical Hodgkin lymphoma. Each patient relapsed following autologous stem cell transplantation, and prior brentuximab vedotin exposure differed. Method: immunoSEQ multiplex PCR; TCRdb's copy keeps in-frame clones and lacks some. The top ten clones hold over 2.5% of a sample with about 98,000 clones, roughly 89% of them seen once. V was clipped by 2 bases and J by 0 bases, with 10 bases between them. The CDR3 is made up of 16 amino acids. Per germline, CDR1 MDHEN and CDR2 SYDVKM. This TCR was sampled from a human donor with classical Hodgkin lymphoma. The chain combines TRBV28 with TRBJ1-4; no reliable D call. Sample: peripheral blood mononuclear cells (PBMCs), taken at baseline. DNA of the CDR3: TGTGCCAGCAGTTTAAAGTTCGGGACAACTAATGAAAAACTGTTTTTT. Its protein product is CASSLKFGTTNEKLFF.